These T cell receptor beta chains were read from a single sample in a study of shared clonotypes between healthy human individuals. Libraries were prepared by immunoSEQ multiplex PCR; TCRdb keeps only in-frame clonotypes and omits some of them. The repertoire holds 2 million to 2.5 million clones, with approximately 93% as singletons. The specimen sequenced was naive CD4+ T cells from PBMCs. These receptors were taken from a man in his late teens or twenties in good health. Some clones in this sample may be carry-over from other donors' samples. CDR3s include the opening cysteine and the closing phenylalanine or tryptophan. The D gene is left open where the match is weak. Size tells how often a clone was seen (once, few, many) or the class of an expanded clone, and some rows leave it out.

v_call: TRBV29-1
clone_size: -
j_call: TRBJ2-5
d_call: TRBD1
cdr3_aa: CSVGQGSETQYF
cdr3_nt: TGCAGCGTTGGACAGGGAAGCGAGACCCAGTACTTC

v_call: TRBV5-1
clone_size: -
j_call: TRBJ2-5
d_call: TRBD1
cdr3_aa: CASRGTGFAETQYF
cdr3_nt: TGCGCCAGCAGAGGGACAGGGTTTGCGGAGACCCAGTACTTC

v_call: TRBV5-1
clone_size: -
j_call: TRBJ2-3
d_call: TRBD2
cdr3_aa: CASTSGTTTDTQYF
cdr3_nt: TGCGCCAGCACATCGGGGACTACGACAGATACGCAGTATTTT

v_call: TRBV25-1
clone_size: -
j_call: TRBJ2-2
d_call: -
cdr3_aa: CASSRDRPNTGELFF
cdr3_nt: TGTGCCAGCAGTAGAGACAGACCGAACACCGGGGAGCTGTTTTTT

v_call: TRBV27
clone_size: -
j_call: TRBJ1-5
d_call: TRBD1
cdr3_aa: CASSWTGNQPQHF
cdr3_nt: TGTGCCAGCTCCTGGACAGGGAATCAGCCCCAGCATTTT

v_call: TRBV28
clone_size: -
j_call: TRBJ1-2
d_call: TRBD1
cdr3_aa: CASSSPGQGLRGYTF
cdr3_nt: TGTGCCAGCAGTTCGCCAGGACAGGGGTTGCGTGGCTACACCTTC

v_call: TRBV6-5
clone_size: -
j_call: TRBJ2-7
d_call: -
cdr3_aa: CASTFDVTYEQYF
cdr3_nt: TGTGCCAGCACCTTTGACGTTACCTACGAGCAGTACTTC

v_call: TRBV10-1
clone_size: -
j_call: TRBJ2-1
d_call: -
cdr3_aa: CASSESRGSYNEQFF
cdr3_nt: TGCGCCAGCAGTGAGTCGAGAGGCTCCTACAATGAGCAGTTCTTC

v_call: TRBV6-5
clone_size: -
j_call: TRBJ2-7
d_call: TRBD1
cdr3_aa: CASSYRGTGAYEQYF
cdr3_nt: TGTGCCAGCAGTTACCGCGGGACAGGAGCCTACGAGCAGTACTTC

v_call: TRBV14
clone_size: -
j_call: TRBJ1-2
d_call: -
cdr3_aa: CASSQGSSYGYTF
cdr3_nt: TGTGCCAGCAGCCAAGGCAGCTCCTATGGCTACACCTTC

v_call: TRBV4-1
clone_size: -
j_call: TRBJ2-7
d_call: -
cdr3_aa: CASSQAHGTEQYF
cdr3_nt: TGCGCCAGCAGCCAGGCCCACGGGACCGAGCAGTACTTC

v_call: TRBV10-3
clone_size: -
j_call: TRBJ1-1
d_call: -
cdr3_aa: CAIRGPPGREGVVEAFF
cdr3_nt: TGTGCCATCAGGGGCCCCCCCGGGAGGGAGGGGGTGGTAGAAGCTTTCTTT

v_call: TRBV5-6
clone_size: -
j_call: TRBJ2-6
d_call: -
cdr3_aa: CASSLQTAGANVLTF
cdr3_nt: TGTGCCAGCAGCTTGCAGACGGCTGGGGCCAACGTCCTGACTTTC

v_call: TRBV5-1
clone_size: once
j_call: TRBJ2-2
d_call: TRBD2
cdr3_aa: CASSVAGGPAGELFF
cdr3_nt: TGCGCCAGCAGCGTAGCGGGAGGGCCAGCCGGGGAGCTGTTTTTT

v_call: TRBV9
clone_size: once
j_call: TRBJ2-1
d_call: -
cdr3_aa: CASSVAANSYNEQFF
cdr3_nt: TGTGCCAGCAGCGTAGCGGCGAACTCCTACAATGAGCAGTTCTTC

v_call: TRBV20-1
clone_size: -
j_call: TRBJ1-2
d_call: -
cdr3_aa: CSARPLRGYTF
cdr3_nt: TGCAGTGCTAGACCGTTGAGGGGCTACACCTTC

v_call: TRBV19
clone_size: -
j_call: TRBJ1-1
d_call: -
cdr3_aa: CASSSRPFALNTEAFF
cdr3_nt: TGTGCCAGTAGTTCCCGCCCCTTCGCCTTGAACACTGAAGCTTTCTTT

v_call: TRBV14
clone_size: -
j_call: TRBJ1-1
d_call: -
cdr3_aa: CASSHLFRTELNTEAFF
cdr3_nt: TGTGCCAGCAGCCACTTATTTAGGACAGAATTGAACACTGAAGCTTTCTTT

v_call: TRBV12-5
clone_size: -
j_call: TRBJ2-3
d_call: -
cdr3_aa: CASGLGTLGSASTDTQYF
cdr3_nt: TGTGCTAGTGGTTTGGGGACCCTGGGGTCGGCTAGCACAGATACGCAGTATTTT

v_call: TRBV28
clone_size: -
j_call: TRBJ1-1
d_call: TRBD1
cdr3_aa: CASRGQRLPTEAFF
cdr3_nt: TGTGCCAGCAGGGGACAGCGGCTGCCAACTGAAGCTTTCTTT

v_call: TRBV4-2
clone_size: -
j_call: TRBJ1-2
d_call: -
cdr3_aa: CASSPGRLYGYTF
cdr3_nt: TGTGCCAGCAGCCCTGGACGGCTCTATGGCTACACCTTC

v_call: TRBV6-1
clone_size: -
j_call: TRBJ2-5
d_call: TRBD2
cdr3_aa: CATTIAGPVQETQYF
cdr3_nt: TGTGCCACCACGATAGCGGGCCCGGTCCAAGAGACCCAGTACTTC

v_call: TRBV11-2
clone_size: -
j_call: TRBJ2-2
d_call: -
cdr3_aa: CASSSGTIPGELFF
cdr3_nt: TGTGCCAGCAGCTCAGGCACTATTCCCGGGGAGCTGTTTTTT

v_call: TRBV28
clone_size: once
j_call: TRBJ1-5
d_call: -
cdr3_aa: CASSRLRAGENQPQHF
cdr3_nt: TGTGCCAGCAGCCGGTTGAGGGCAGGAGAGAATCAGCCCCAGCATTTT

v_call: TRBV28
clone_size: -
j_call: TRBJ2-7
d_call: -
cdr3_aa: CASTAAYEQYF
cdr3_nt: TGTGCCAGCACCGCCGCCTACGAGCAGTACTTC

v_call: TRBV5-4
clone_size: -
j_call: TRBJ2-6
d_call: -
cdr3_aa: CASSLGPNSGANVLTF
cdr3_nt: TGTGCCAGCAGCTTGGGGCCTAACTCTGGGGCCAACGTCCTGACTTTC

v_call: TRBV7-9
clone_size: once
j_call: TRBJ1-1
d_call: TRBD1
cdr3_aa: CASSPTGGGRNTEAFF
cdr3_nt: TGTGCCAGCAGCCCGACAGGGGGCGGGAGGAACACTGAAGCTTTCTTT

v_call: TRBV27
clone_size: -
j_call: TRBJ1-5
d_call: TRBD1
cdr3_aa: CASRAGTGGPLGNQPQHF
cdr3_nt: TGTGCCAGCAGGGCAGGGACAGGGGGCCCCTTAGGAAATCAGCCCCAGCATTTT

v_call: TRBV28
clone_size: -
j_call: TRBJ2-7
d_call: -
cdr3_aa: CASTPGWLSYEQYF
cdr3_nt: TGTGCCAGCACACCCGGCTGGCTTTCCTACGAGCAGTACTTC

v_call: TRBV28
clone_size: -
j_call: TRBJ1-2
d_call: TRBD1
cdr3_aa: CASSFGDSNHYGYTF
cdr3_nt: TGTGCCAGCAGTTTCGGGGACAGCAATCACTATGGCTACACCTTC

v_call: TRBV5-1
clone_size: -
j_call: TRBJ1-2
d_call: -
cdr3_aa: CASSITSYGYTF
cdr3_nt: TGCGCCAGCAGCATAACAAGTTATGGCTACACCTTC

v_call: TRBV30
clone_size: -
j_call: TRBJ1-1
d_call: -
cdr3_aa: CAWIAGLDTEAFF
cdr3_nt: TGTGCCTGGATTGCAGGGCTGGACACTGAAGCTTTCTTT

v_call: TRBV9
clone_size: -
j_call: TRBJ2-4
d_call: -
cdr3_aa: CASSVGSLGGAKNIQYF
cdr3_nt: TGTGCCAGCAGCGTAGGAAGTTTGGGGGGAGCCAAAAACATTCAGTACTTC

v_call: TRBV18
clone_size: -
j_call: TRBJ1-1
d_call: -
cdr3_aa: CASSPRPEFNTEAFF
cdr3_nt: TGTGCCAGCTCACCACGTCCAGAATTCAACACTGAAGCTTTCTTT

v_call: TRBV9
clone_size: -
j_call: TRBJ2-1
d_call: TRBD2
cdr3_aa: CASSVDLPGGFF
cdr3_nt: TGTGCCAGCAGCGTGGATTTACCGGGGGGGTTCTTC

v_call: TRBV2
clone_size: -
j_call: TRBJ2-1
d_call: -
cdr3_aa: CASSPLPNEQFF
cdr3_nt: TGTGCCAGCAGTCCCCTGCCCAATGAGCAGTTCTTC

v_call: TRBV19
clone_size: -
j_call: TRBJ2-5
d_call: TRBD2
cdr3_aa: CASSMRLAGAETQYF
cdr3_nt: TGTGCCAGTAGTATGCGGCTAGCGGGAGCGGAGACCCAGTACTTC

v_call: TRBV9
clone_size: -
j_call: TRBJ1-2
d_call: -
cdr3_aa: CASSSRFGLNYGYTF
cdr3_nt: TGTGCCAGCAGCTCCCGGTTCGGGCTCAACTATGGCTACACCTTC

v_call: TRBV6-1
clone_size: -
j_call: TRBJ1-2
d_call: -
cdr3_aa: CASSEAGAGSIYGYTF
cdr3_nt: TGTGCCAGCAGTGAAGCCGGGGCAGGGTCCATCTATGGCTACACCTTC

v_call: TRBV10-3
clone_size: -
j_call: TRBJ1-2
d_call: TRBD1
cdr3_aa: CAINPDRGYGYTF
cdr3_nt: TGTGCCATCAATCCTGACAGGGGCTATGGCTACACCTTC